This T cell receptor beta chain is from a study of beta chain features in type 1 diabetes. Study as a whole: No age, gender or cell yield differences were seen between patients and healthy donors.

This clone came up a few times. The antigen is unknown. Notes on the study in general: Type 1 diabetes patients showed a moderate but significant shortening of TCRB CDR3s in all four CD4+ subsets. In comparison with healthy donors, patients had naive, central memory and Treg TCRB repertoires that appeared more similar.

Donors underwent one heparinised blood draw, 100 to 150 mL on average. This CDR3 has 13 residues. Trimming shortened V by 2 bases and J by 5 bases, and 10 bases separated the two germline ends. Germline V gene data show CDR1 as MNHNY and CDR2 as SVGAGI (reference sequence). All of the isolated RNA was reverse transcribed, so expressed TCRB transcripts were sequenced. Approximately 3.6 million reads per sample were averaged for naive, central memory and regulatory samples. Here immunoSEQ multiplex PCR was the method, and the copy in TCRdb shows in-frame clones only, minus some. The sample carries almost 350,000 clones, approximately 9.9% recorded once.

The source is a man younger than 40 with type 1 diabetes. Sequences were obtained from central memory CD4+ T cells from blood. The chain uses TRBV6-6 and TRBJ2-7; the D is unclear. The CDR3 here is CASSYPEGNEQYF. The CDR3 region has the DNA TGTGCCAGCAGTTACCCAGAAGGGAACGAGCAGTACTTC.